Listed here is a single T cell receptor beta chain. What it recognizes is unknown. The sample is drawn from a study of cytomegalovirus exposure and HLA in healthy donors. Study-wide findings and caveats: Analyses of presence and absence presupposed an approximately uniform sequencing depth across donors.

Both 60 Vbeta primers and 13 Jbeta primers went into the PCR. Repertoires were generated with immunoSEQ multiplex PCR, while TCRdb's copy carries only in-frame clones and drops some. Of roughly 190,000 clones in the sample, approximately 82% were seen once. The CDR3 consists of 13 residues. Germline V gene sequence: CDR1 MDHEN, CDR2 SYDVKM. The V gene end was trimmed by 8 bases and the J gene end by 8 bases; junction bases not matched to a gene: 6. J is TRBJ1-4 and V is TRBV28, with TRBD1 matching 9 bases. Material for sequencing was PBMCs. This receptor was taken from a woman aged 45-65 years in good health and CMV-seropositive. DNA for the CDR3: TGTGCCAGCGGGACAGGGAGGGGAGAAAAACTGTTTTTT. Amino acid sequence: CASGTGRGEKLFF.